These T cell receptor beta chains were read from a single sample in a study of blood T cell repertoires in COVID-19. Sequencing was performed with immunoSEQ multiplex PCR; in TCRdb, only in-frame clones are kept and a portion is missing. This repertoire shows some 22,000 clones, around 83% found once; its top ten account for around 48%. The sample was peripheral blood. Every receptor here comes from a man aged 65 to 79 with acute or convalescent COVID-19. CDR3s include the opening cysteine and the closing phenylalanine or tryptophan. A D gene is named only where the DNA matches it firmly. Expanded clones are given a class, and other clones once, few, many or no size at all.

d_gene	v_gene	j_gene	abundance	CDR3nt	CDR3aa
TRBD1	TRBV7-2	TRBJ2-7	-	TGTGCCAGCAGCCCGGGACAGAGGACCTACGAGCAGTACTTC	CASSPGQRTYEQYF
TRBD1	TRBV6-5	TRBJ1-1	-	TGTGCCAGCAGTCCAGGGGGCACTGAAGCTTTCTTT	CASSPGGTEAFF
-	TRBV28	TRBJ2-7	few	TGTGCCAGCCTACCGGCGGGCCTAGACTACGAGCAGTACTTC	CASLPAGLDYEQYF
-	TRBV21-1	TRBJ2-1	-	TGTGCCAGCAGCAAAGGCACGGGAAGCTCCTACAATGAGCAGTTCTTC	CASSKGTGSSYNEQFF
-	TRBV7-6	TRBJ2-7	-	TGTGCCAGCAGCTTAAGAGAGAGGGAGCAGTACTTC	CASSLREREQYF
TRBD1	TRBV6-5	TRBJ2-3	-	TGTGCCAGCAGTTGGGCCGGGACAGGGCCAGATACGCAGTATTTT	CASSWAGTGPDTQYF
-	TRBV5-5	TRBJ1-3	-	TGTGCCAGCAGCTTGGCGGACAGAGAAGCGGGAAACACCATATATTTT	CASSLADREAGNTIYF
-	TRBV18	TRBJ2-7	-	TGTGCCAGCTCACCACCGAGTCAGGGGAACAACGAGCAGTACTTC	CASSPPSQGNNEQYF
-	TRBV28	TRBJ2-7	few	TGTGCCAGCAGTTTTGGAGGTACCGAGCAGTACTTC	CASSFGGTEQYF
TRBD1	TRBV6-5	TRBJ1-3	-	TGTGCCAGCAGTATTCACACAGGGGCTGGAAACACCATATATTTT	CASSIHTGAGNTIYF
TRBD2	TRBV7-6	TRBJ2-7	-	TGTGCCAGCAGCTTATTTGCGGGAGGATACGAGCAGTACTTC	CASSLFAGGYEQYF
TRBD1	TRBV30	TRBJ2-5	-	TGTGCCTGCCGGGACAGGGGGCCAGAGACCCAGTACTTC	CACRDRGPETQYF
TRBD1	TRBV6-5	TRBJ1-2	-	TGTGCCAGCAGATCAGGGGGCGTAGGTGGCTACACCTTC	CASRSGGVGGYTF
TRBD1	TRBV14	TRBJ1-5	-	TGTGCCAACCCCGCGGACAGGCGCAATCAGCCCCAGCATTTT	CANPADRRNQPQHF
-	TRBV3-1/TRBV3-2	TRBJ2-7	-	TGTGCCAGCAGCCAAATGGGCCCGGACGAGCAGTACTTC	CASSQMGPDEQYF
-	TRBV15	TRBJ1-1	-	TGTGCCACCAGCAGGAACTTGGGGGGCACTGAAGCTTTCTTT	CATSRNLGGTEAFF
-	TRBV28	TRBJ2-5	-	TGTGCCAGCAGTTTAGTATCCGGGAGTGGAGAGACCCAGTACTTC	CASSLVSGSGETQYF
-	TRBV18	TRBJ1-1	once	TGTGCCAGCTCACTAACCAGGGAAATGACTGAAGCTTTCTTT	CASSLTREMTEAFF
-	TRBV7-2	TRBJ1-6	-	TGTGCCAGCAGCTTAGCTGGCGGCGACGGAGGATCACCCCTCCACTTT	CASSLAGGDGGSPLHF
-	TRBV18	TRBJ1-6	-	TGTGCCAGCTCACCGACAGCTAGCTCCTATAATTCACCCCTCCACTTT	CASSPTASSYNSPLHF
-	TRBV6-1	TRBJ2-5	once	TGTGCCAGCAGTGAAGTACTAGCACGGGTCGAGACCCAGTACTTC	CASSEVLARVETQYF
-	TRBV29-1	TRBJ2-7	few	TGCAGCGTTGCGGTTGGAGGCAGGGGTTACGAGCAGTACTTC	CSVAVGGRGYEQYF
TRBD1	TRBV5-1	TRBJ2-3	-	TGCGCCAGCAGCTTGGAGAGGACAGGGTTAGATACGCAGTATTTT	CASSLERTGLDTQYF
-	TRBV28	TRBJ1-2	-	TGTGCCACCCGACTGACAGCGAACTATGGCTACACCTTC	CATRLTANYGYTF
TRBD1	TRBV5-8	TRBJ2-1	-	TGTGCCAGCAGCAGGGGAAGAGGGGGCGAGCAGTTCTTC	CASSRGRGGEQFF
-	TRBV7-6	TRBJ2-3	-	TGTGCCAGCAGCCGGAGCAGTGAACGCGATACGCAGTATTTT	CASSRSSERDTQYF
-	TRBV29-1	TRBJ2-1	-	TGCAGCGTTGAACGTCCCCTCAGCTCCTACAATGAGCAGTTCTTC	CSVERPLSSYNEQFF
TRBD1	TRBV19	TRBJ1-6	-	TGTGCCAGTAGTATAGTCGGGACAGGGCTCGGTTCACCCCTCCACTTT	CASSIVGTGLGSPLHF
-	TRBV29-1	TRBJ1-2	-	TGCAGCGTTGAAAAGGACAGCTATGGCTACACCTTC	CSVEKDSYGYTF
TRBD1	TRBV5-4	TRBJ2-7	few	TGTGCCAGCAGCTTCAGTGACAGGGGAGGCGAGCAGTACTTC	CASSFSDRGGEQYF
TRBD2	TRBV28	TRBJ2-5	-	TGTGCCAGCAGTGTAGCGGGAGAATTGGAAGAGACCCAGTACTTC	CASSVAGELEETQYF
TRBD2	TRBV9	TRBJ2-1	-	TGTGCCAGCAGCGTAGTAGGGGTAGCCGATAGCGGGAGGGGGTTTGATGAGCAGTTCTTC	CASSVVGVADSGRGFDEQFF
TRBD1	TRBV19	TRBJ2-7	-	TGTGCCAGTAGTACACGGGACAGGCTATCCTACGAGCAGTACTTC	CASSTRDRLSYEQYF
TRBD1	TRBV19	TRBJ2-5	-	TGTGCCAGTAACGACGACAGGGGGGACGAGACCCAGTACTTC	CASNDDRGDETQYF
-	TRBV29-1	TRBJ2-3	-	TGCAGCGCGGTCCCGGCAGGGGAACCAGATACGCAGTATTTT	CSAVPAGEPDTQYF
-	TRBV15	TRBJ2-6	-	TGTGCCACCAGCAGAGATCCCCCCGGCTCTGGGGCCAACGTCCTGACTTTC	CATSRDPPGSGANVLTF
-	TRBV30	TRBJ1-1	-	TGTGCCTGGATGGCCGGGCGGGGAGAAGCTTTCTTT	CAWMAGRGEAFF